Below are 22 T cell receptor beta chains sequenced from a single sample in a study of T cells in Graves' hyperthyroidism and ophthalmopathy. Template material for amplifying TCR beta CDR3 regions consisted of RNA transcripts. A set of HTBI primers served as the primers for a first-round RT-PCR of the TCR CDR3. Using its own MiXCR run on the multiplex PCR reads, TCRdb lists one record per CDR3 protein. Here the sample spans 450,000 to 600,000 distinct CDR3 sequences, 14% being singletons. The sequenced sample was blood. Receptors originate from a woman between 35 and 50 years old with Graves' hyperthyroidism.

This clonotype was picked up many times. The V call is TRBV12-3 or TRBV12-4, the J call TRBJ1-5; TRBD1 agrees at 7 bases. The CDR3 has 15 amino acids. Trimming removed 6 bases from V and 4 bases from J; junction bases left unmatched: 9. CDR3 protein: CASSLRTGLNQPQHF. The CDR3 bases are TGTGCCAGCAGCCTACGGACAGGACTTAATCAGCCCCAGCATTTT.

This clonotype was recorded at least ten times. The gene calls are TRBV12-5 and TRBJ2-1; D may match TRBD1 or TRBD2 (5 bases each). CDR3 length equals 15 residues. V was pared by 0 bases and J by 3 bases, with 9 bases between. Germline-derived CDR1 and CDR2 are LGHNT and FRNRAP. This chain's CDR3 is CASGLVLGDYNEQFF. The DNA of the CDR3 is TGTGCTAGTGGTTTGGTACTGGGGGACTACAATGAGCAGTTCTTC.

This chain links TRBV18 with TRBJ2-1, with D perhaps matching TRBD1 (7 bases). Germline values: CDR1 KGHSH, CDR2 LQKENI. The CDR3 has 16 amino acids. V gave up 2 bases and J gave up 0 bases, with 11 bases separating them. The CDR3 loop reads CASSPAGQSSYNEQFF. CDR3 nucleotides: TGTGCCAGCTCACCAGCGGGACAGAGCTCCTACAATGAGCAGTTCTTC.

This clonotype has just a few counts. This chain connects TRBV13 to TRBJ2-7, with TRBD1 matching over 7 bases. J was trimmed by 4 bases and V by 2 bases; bases with no gene match: 8. Germline V CDR1 and CDR2: PRHDT, FYEKMQ (reference sequence). This CDR3 is built from 15 residues. The CDR3 DNA is TGTGCCAGCAGCTTACGGACAGGTCTCCAATACGAGCAGTACTTC. Translation gives CASSLRTGLQYEQYF.

The chain couples TRBV13 to TRBJ1-1, with D possibly matching TRBD1 (5 bases). The CDR3 has 14 residues. V was cut by 0 bases and J by 5 bases, with 10 bases left in between. Germline CDR1 PRHDT, CDR2 FYEKMQ (reference sequence). The CDR3 nucleotides read TGTGCCAGCAGCTTAGGATTAGGGGAAACTGAAGCTTTCTTT. Amino acid sequence: CASSLGLGETEAFF.

In this sample, this clonotype turned up a few times. A much larger clone is a single base away; this may be a read error. Since no conserved phenylalanine or tryptophan closes the CDR3, a read error is the likely cause. The V call is TRBV28, the J call TRBJ2-7; D gene unclear. Between the trimmed V and J ends, which lost 5 bases and 6 bases, there was a span of 8 bases. CDR1 is MDHEN, CDR2 SYDVKM, per germline. The CDR3 consists of 11 residues. CDR3 amino acids: CASSIRGEQYL. The DNA for the CDR3 is TGTGCCAGCAGTATAAGAGGCGAGCAGTACCTC.

Many counts were recorded for this clonotype. The V call is TRBV28, the J call TRBJ1-1; tentative D call: TRBD1 (5 bases). The CDR3 is 14 amino acids. V dropped 5 bases and J dropped 1 base, with 11 bases sitting between them. Germline values: CDR1 MDHEN, CDR2 SYDVKM. CDR3 residues: CASSAGRKNTEAFF. CDR3 bases: TGTGCCAGCAGTGCGGGACGGAAGAACACTGAAGCTTTCTTT.

This clonotype came up a few times. The V and J genes are TRBV4-1 and TRBJ2-5; TRBD1 matches at 7 bases. The ends lost 0 bases at V and 7 bases at J; junction bases unmatched: 8. The CDR3 runs to 15 residues. Looked up from germline, CDR1 is MGHRA and CDR2 is YSYEKL. The CDR3 DNA follows: TGCGCCAGCAGCCAAGATATGGGACAGAGGTGGACCCAGTACTTC. Protein product: CASSQDMGQRWTQYF.

The chain has TRBV6-1 and TRBJ2-7, with 9 bases fitting TRBD1. The CDR3 loop spans 16 amino acids. In germline, CDR1 is MNHNS, CDR2 SASEGT. The trim removed 7 bases at V and 5 bases at J, leaving 15 bases unmatched. DNA for the CDR3: TGTGCCAGCACCCCAAGCCGCGGGACAGGGTGGGACGAGCAGTACTTC. Translating gives CASTPSRGTGWDEQYF.

This clonotype was counted at least ten times. The CDR3 protein is CAWSLGALETQYF. CDR3 DNA: TGTGCCTGGAGTCTCGGGGCCCTCGAGACCCAGTACTTC. The rearrangement links TRBV30 to TRBJ2-5; D possibly matches TRBD1 or TRBD2 (5 bases each). Germline V gives CDR1 GTSNPN, CDR2 SVGIG (reference sequence). Trimming took off 2 bases at V and 5 bases at J, with 12 bases between the two ends. The CDR3 is 13 residues long.

This clonotype showed up just a few times. This CDR3 reads CASSPGTSAETQYF. The CDR3 nucleotides read TGCGCCAGCAGCCCGGGGACTAGCGCAGAGACCCAGTACTTC. The V and J genes are TRBV5-1 and TRBJ2-5, with 10 bases that match TRBD2. V shed 4 bases, J shed 4 bases, and the junction held 4 bases outside the gene matches. Per the germline V gene, CDR1 is SGHRS and CDR2 is YFSETQ. This CDR3 is built from 14 residues.

CDR3 sequence (DNA): TGTGCCAGTAGCACCGGGAGTTCCAGAAACACCATATATTTT. Residues: CASSTGSSRNTIYF. The rearrangement uses TRBV19 and TRBJ1-3; the D is unclear. With 6 bases removed from V and 5 bases from J, the gap between germline ends came to 14 bases. Germline V CDR1 and CDR2: LNHDA, SQIVND (reference sequence). The CDR3 extends over 14 amino acids.

A word on this clonotype: This may arise from a read error, as a much more abundant clone is one base away. The J gene is TRBJ2-5, the V gene TRBV19, with D tentatively TRBD1 (5 bases). This CDR3 contains 14 residues. Trimming took off 11 bases at V and 3 bases at J, with 19 bases between the two ends. Germline V gene sequence: CDR1 LNHDA, CDR2 SQIVND (reference sequence). The CDR3 DNA reads as TGTGCCTGCTCCCGAGACAGAGCTAAAGAGACCCAGTACTTC. Translated: CACSRDRAKETQYF.

Many counts were recorded for this clonotype. This sequence joins TRBV20-1 and TRBJ2-5, with 15 bases that match TRBD2. The CDR3 is 14 amino acids. The trim removed 5 bases at V and 5 bases at J, leaving 3 bases unmatched. Germline V gives CDR1 DFQATT, CDR2 SNEGSKA (reference sequence). The CDR3 loop reads CSAGLAGGPETQYF. DNA of the CDR3: TGCAGTGCTGGACTAGCGGGAGGGCCCGAGACCCAGTACTTC.

This clonotype was observed many times. This chain connects TRBV7-2 to TRBJ1-1, with 7 positions matching TRBD1. The V segment lost 5 bases and the J segment 0 bases; nucleotides outside the gene matches: 6. The CDR3 consists of 15 residues. The germline V gene encodes CDR1 SGHTA and CDR2 FQGNSA. The CDR3 DNA is TGTGCCAGCAGCCCGTGGACAGGAGTGAACACTGAAGCTTTCTTT. Translating it yields CASSPWTGVNTEAFF.

Only a few counts were recorded for this clonotype. The CDR3 coding sequence is TGCAGGCTGAAGTGGCAGAGCTCCTATAATTCACCCCTCCACTTT. Translating gives CRLKWQSSYNSPLHF. The chain recombines TRBV29-1 with TRBJ1-6; no reliable D call. The CDR3 runs to 15 residues. Germline V gives CDR1 SQVTM, CDR2 ANQGSEA. Full variable domain (rest looked up from reference TRBV29-1 and TRBJ1-6): SAVISQKPSRDICQRGTSLTIQCQVDSQVTMMFWYRQQPGQSLTLIATANQGSEATYESGFVIDKFPISRPNLTFSTLTVSNMSPEDSSIYLCRLKWQSSYNSPLHFGNGTRLTVT.

This clonotype was recorded many times. J is TRBJ2-5 and V is TRBV30, with a weak D call TRBD2 (6 bases). This CDR3 spans 14 amino acids. Germline V gives CDR1 GTSNPN, CDR2 SVGIG (reference sequence). Deletions cut 2 bases from V and 5 bases from J, with 15 bases between. This CDR3 reads CAWSSTGVRETQYF. CDR3 nucleotide sequence: TGTGCCTGGAGTTCCACGGGAGTGCGGGAGACCCAGTACTTC.

V is TRBV6-1 and J is TRBJ2-2; a weak D match, TRBD1 (6 bases). The length of the CDR3 is 16 residues. The germline gives CDR1 MNHNS, CDR2 SASEGT. V lost 5 bases and J 1 base, leaving 14 bases between the germline ends. For the CDR3, the DNA is TGTGCCAGCAGTTCTTTGGACAGCATGAACACCGGGGAGCTGTTTTTT. It codes for CASSSLDSMNTGELFF.

V gene TRBV12-3 or TRBV12-4 combines with J gene TRBJ1-3; 9 bases are shared with TRBD1. The CDR3 runs to 16 residues. Losses at the gene ends were 5 bases for V and 2 bases for J; bases not matched to a gene: 7. The CDR3 DNA is TGTGCCAGCAGTATGTACCGGGACAGGGCTGGAAACACCATATATTTT. Translation: CASSMYRDRAGNTIYF.

The chain links TRBV5-5 to TRBJ2-7, with D perhaps matching TRBD1 (5 bases). CDR1 is SGHKS and CDR2 is YYEKEE in the germline V gene (reference sequence). This CDR3 region has 16 residues. Trimming left V 4 bases short and J 0 bases short, with 17 bases between. The CDR3 nucleotides read TGTGCCAGCAGCAACCTCCCGCAGGGTAGCTCCTACGAGCAGTACTTC. Translation: CASSNLPQGSSYEQYF.

This chain connects TRBV4-1 to TRBJ2-1; 8 bases map to TRBD2. This CDR3 has 14 amino acids. V gave up 3 bases and J gave up 4 bases; unmatched junction bases: 2. Per the germline V gene, CDR1 is MGHRA and CDR2 is YSYEKL. CDR3 in amino acids: CASSQSGGYNEQFF. The CDR3 DNA follows: TGCGCCAGCAGCCAGAGCGGGGGATACAATGAGCAGTTCTTC.

A remark on this clonotype: This may be a read error, as it is one base from a much larger clone. This rearrangement joins TRBV7-2 to TRBJ2-7, with D hard to call. This CDR3 has 13 amino acids. Germline CDR1 is SGHTA and CDR2 is FQGNSA. CDR3 sequence (DNA): TGTGCCGGCAGCGAACAAAGCTCCTACGAGCAGTACTTC. It yields the protein CAGSEQSSYEQYF.